Listed here is a single TCR beta chain. The antigen is unknown. The CDR3 sequence is 15 residues long. V was pared by 4 bases and J by 8 bases, with 18 bases between. Germline CDR1 is MNHNY and CDR2 is SVGAGI (reference sequence). This entry is derived from a study of T cell repertoires in cytomegalovirus infection. In the study overall: The study used recently identified HLA-C-restricted and well-studied HLA-B-restricted CMV epitopes. In public TCR beta signatures, there were indications of both CMV infection and matching HLA type.

TCRdb re-called the reads with MiXCR, one entry per CDR3 protein. Of 900,000 to 950,000 distinct CDR3 sequences listed, around 30% are singletons. Study-wide findings and caveats: Adding up the frequency of public TCR beta families identified people who carried CMV plus the relevant HLA.

This chain links TRBV6-6 with TRBJ2-1; perhaps TRBD1 as D (6 bases). The receptor's source is a human donor in good health (CMV status not recorded). Some clones in this sample may be carry-over from other donors' samples. Sequenced material: cultured CD8+ T cells from PBMCs, taken from culture after CMV antigen stimulation. DNA of the CDR3: TGTGCCAGCAGTTTTTACAGGGAGCGCTGGGATGAGCAGTTCTTC. Residues: CASSFYRERWDEQFF.